Shown below are 31 T cell receptor beta chains from a single sample sequenced in a study of human T cells and chemical hapten exposure. TCRdb used MiXCR to reprocess the RACE reads, holding one entry per CDR3 protein. The sample has 60,000 to 80,000 distinct CDR3 sequences; around 6.6% are singletons. Time point of the sample: pre-sensitization, week 0. Treatment indicated: therapeutic diphenylcyclopropenone sensitization with weekly scalp DPC. The sequences come from whole blood, collected in connection with sensitization to the hapten diphenylcyclopropenone (DPC). Receptors originate from a woman aged 25 to 39 with alopecia areata. Some clones in this sample may be carry-over from other donors' samples.

V gene TRBV3-1 combines with J gene TRBJ2-3; D may be TRBD2 (6 bases). Germline-derived CDR1 and CDR2 are LGHDT and YNNKEL (reference sequence). Trimming left V 6 bases short and J 1 base short, with 14 bases between. The length of the CDR3 is 15 residues. Written as DNA, the CDR3 is TGTGCCAGCAGTCCCAATTTAGCGGGCACAGATACGCAGTATTTT. Translating it yields CASSPNLAGTDTQYF.

This clonotype was recorded many times. The rearrangement joins TRBV13 to TRBJ2-6; either TRBD1 or TRBD2 may fit D (5 bases each). Trimming shortened V by 5 bases and J by 0 bases, and 11 bases separated the two germline ends. Germline lookup yields CDR1 PRHDT and CDR2 FYEKMQ (reference sequence). CDR3 size: 16 residues. The CDR3 nucleotides are TGTGCCAGCAGCCCCGGGACCGACTCTGGGGCCAACGTCCTGACTTTC. It translates to CASSPGTDSGANVLTF.

The table lists this clonotype with many counts. V usage is TRBV11-2 and J usage is TRBJ2-3; 10 nucleotides agree with TRBD2. Trimming took 2 bases from V and 2 from J; bases not matched to a gene: 4. The germline CDR1 and CDR2 sequences are SGHAT and FQNNGV. This CDR3 comprises 16 residues. CDR3 nucleotide sequence: TGTGCCAGCAGCTTAAATAGCGGGGGGTACACAGATACGCAGTATTTT. This encodes CASSLNSGGYTDTQYF.

This clonotype was recorded many times. The chain has TRBV12-3 or TRBV12-4 and TRBJ1-3, with D perhaps matching TRBD1 (6 bases). With 5 bases removed from V and 0 bases from J, the gap between germline ends came to 8 bases. The CDR3 loop spans 14 amino acids. In nucleotides, the CDR3 is TGTGCCAGCAGTCCGGACAGCTCTGGAAACACCATATATTTT. This encodes CASSPDSSGNTIYF.

This clonotype was recorded at least ten times. The chain uses TRBV10-3 and TRBJ2-1, with TRBD1 matching over 7 bases. This CDR3 has 15 amino acids. With 2 bases clipped from V and 7 bases from J, the junction kept 8 bases outside the gene matches. Germline V CDR1 and CDR2: ENHRY, SYGVKD. The CDR3 DNA is TGTGCCATCAGTGAGGACAGGGCGGTTGTAAATGAGCAGTTCTTC. Its protein is CAISEDRAVVNEQFF.

This clonotype was found many times. V and J are TRBV20-1 and TRBJ1-1, with no clear D. The CDR3 runs to 13 residues. V gave up 5 bases and J gave up 4 bases, with 14 bases separating them. CDR1 is DFQATT, CDR2 SNEGSKA, per germline (reference sequence). CDR3 DNA sequence: TGCAGTGCTGTCAGGTGGTTGGGCACTGAAGCTTTCTTT. Encoded protein: CSAVRWLGTEAFF.

A word on this clonotype: This may be a read error, as it is one base from a much larger clone. This chain uses TRBV27 with TRBJ1-4; no clear D. The CDR3 sequence is 13 residues long. The V gene's germline CDR1 is MNHEY and CDR2 SMNVEV (reference sequence). This CDR3 is CDSRSRPMEKLFF. In DNA form, the CDR3 reads TGTGACAGCCGATCCAGGCCGATGGAAAAACTGTTTTTT.

This clonotype appeared many times. The V call is TRBV11-2, the J call TRBJ1-1; 9 positions agree with TRBD1. The CDR3 extends over 13 amino acids. CDR1 and CDR2 (germline): SGHAT, FQNNGV. V gave up 3 bases and J gave up 11 bases; unmatched junction bases: 7. The CDR3 DNA reads as TGTGCCAGCAGCTTTCTCACAGGGGGCGAGGCTTTCTTT. Translated, it gives CASSFLTGGEAFF.

The table lists this clonotype with many counts. The rearrangement joins TRBV5-8 to TRBJ1-1; TRBD1 might be the D (5 bases). This CDR3 is 16 amino acids long. Trimming stripped 4 bases from V and 8 bases from J, with 24 bases between. The germline CDR1 and CDR2 sequences are SGHTS and YDEGEE. The CDR3 reads CASSPVGVLWASEAFF. In nucleotides, the CDR3 is TGTGCCAGCAGCCCGGTAGGGGTTTTGTGGGCCTCGGAAGCTTTCTTT.

This clonotype was counted at least ten times. This chain joins TRBV12-3 or TRBV12-4 and TRBJ2-3; D unresolved. Trimming cost V 2 bases and J 0 bases, with 12 bases left between them. This CDR3 is 16 amino acids long. The CDR3 reads CASSLLSSASTDTQYF. CDR3 bases: TGTGCCAGCAGTTTACTTTCCTCAGCAAGCACAGATACGCAGTATTTT.

This clonotype was seen ten or more times. The chain combines TRBV3-1 with TRBJ1-1; D gene ambiguous. V dropped 6 bases and J dropped 0 bases, with 14 bases sitting between them. Germline V gene sequence: CDR1 LGHDT, CDR2 YNNKEL (reference sequence). CDR3 length: 15 amino acids. For the CDR3, the DNA is TGTGCCAGCAGTTACAGCTCCACTATGAACACTGAAGCTTTCTTT. This codes for CASSYSSTMNTEAFF.

The rearrangement links TRBV30 to TRBJ2-1; weak D call: TRBD2 (6 bases). CDR1 and CDR2 (germline): GTSNPN, SVGIG (reference sequence). Trimming pared 5 bases from V and 0 bases from J, leaving 8 bases between. The CDR3 is made up of 13 amino acids. The CDR3 DNA reads as TGTGCCTGGGACGGGAGCTCCTACAATGAGCAGTTCTTC. Amino acid sequence: CAWDGSSYNEQFF.

On this clonotype itself: It may be a read error: a sequence one base away is much more abundant. The chain links TRBV19 to TRBJ2-1, with D unresolved. V was pared by 2 bases and J by 2 bases, with 10 bases between. This CDR3 comprises 15 residues. Germline V gene sequence: CDR1 LNHDA, CDR2 SQIVND (reference sequence). CDR3 sequence (DNA): TGTGCCAGTAGTATAAAGACCAACGCCTACAATGAGCAGTTCTTC. Translated, it gives CASSIKTNAYNEQFF.

This clonotype was counted many times. The CDR3 region is CASSGTAGETQYF. DNA of the CDR3: TGTGCCAGCAGTGGGACTGCCGGAGAGACCCAGTACTTC. The chain uses TRBV6-4 and TRBJ2-5, with a weak D call TRBD2 (5 bases). The CDR3 runs 13 residues. V gave up 4 bases and J gave up 4 bases, with 10 bases separating them. The germline V gene has CDR1 MRHNA and CDR2 SNTAGT.

This clonotype was observed many times. The V call is TRBV20-1, the J call TRBJ1-4; D is perhaps TRBD1 (5 bases). The V and J ends lost 0 bases and 10 bases respectively, with 18 bases between them. CDR1 and CDR2 (germline): DFQATT, SNEGSKA (reference sequence). The CDR3 covers 15 residues. In DNA, the CDR3 is TGCAGTGCTAGAGATAATGGGGGGGAACGGGCAAAACTGTTTTTT. Protein: CSARDNGGERAKLFF.

There are many counts of this clonotype. V usage is TRBV20-1 and J usage is TRBJ1-2; maybe TRBD1 (6 bases). Per the germline V gene, CDR1 is DFQATT and CDR2 is SNEGSKA (reference sequence). The CDR3 length is 12 residues. V lost 2 bases, J lost 2 bases, and 6 bases lay in between. The CDR3 coding sequence is TGCAGTGCTAGAAGGGGGAACTATGGCTACACCTTC. It is translated as CSARRGNYGYTF.

This clonotype was seen many times. The chain uses TRBV2 and TRBJ1-5; a weak D match, TRBD1 (5 bases). The V gene lost 6 bases and the J gene lost 2 bases, with 17 bases spanning the gap. Germline V lookup: CDR1 SNHLY, CDR2 FYNNEI. The CDR3 is 16 amino acids. Here the CDR3 reads CASRGRIGIGNQPQHF. CDR3 sequence (DNA): TGTGCCAGCAGGGGACGGATTGGGATTGGCAATCAGCCCCAGCATTTT. The full variable domain, its missing parts supplied by reference TRBV2 and TRBJ1-5, is EPEVTQTPSHQVTQMGQEVILRCVPISNHLYFYWYRQILGQKVEFLVSFYNNEISEKSEIFDDQFSVERPDGSNFTLKIRSTKLEDSAMYFCASRGRIGIGNQPQHFGDGTRLSIL.

This clonotype occurred many times. V usage is TRBV20-1 and J usage is TRBJ1-6, with a weak D call TRBD1 (5 bases). Germline lookup yields CDR1 DFQATT and CDR2 SNEGSKA (reference sequence). There are 13 residues in the CDR3. With 1 base removed from V and 7 bases from J, the gap between germline ends came to 8 bases. CDR3 region: CSARGGGNSPLHF. DNA for the CDR3: TGCAGTGCTAGAGGTGGGGGGAATTCACCCCTCCACTTT.

This clonotype was observed at least ten times. The chain has TRBV29-1 and TRBJ1-2; D unresolved. V was pared by 4 bases and J by 2 bases, with 5 bases between. The CDR3 is 11 amino acids. The germline gives CDR1 SQVTM, CDR2 ANQGSEA. This chain's CDR3 is CSVARNYGYTF. CDR3 nucleotides: TGCAGCGTTGCCAGGAACTATGGCTACACCTTC.

This clonotype appeared many times. J is TRBJ1-2 and V is TRBV7-2; TRBD1 aligns across 9 bases. V shed 2 bases, J shed 5 bases, and the junction held 3 bases outside the gene matches. The CDR3 loop spans 14 amino acids. Germline V lookup: CDR1 SGHTA, CDR2 FQGNSA. The CDR3 DNA reads TGTGCCAGCAGCTTACAGGGACAGGGTTATGGCTACACCTTC. It encodes CASSLQGQGYGYTF.

Worth noting for this clonotype: Possible read error: a much larger clone is one base away. J is TRBJ2-3 and V is TRBV19; 11 bases line up with TRBD1. The CDR3 contains 17 residues. Trimming at V came to 7 bases and at J to 1 base, leaving 10 bases not matched to a gene. Germline CDR1 is LNHDA and CDR2 is SQIVND (reference sequence). CDR3 loop: CASNHWDRGTGTDTQYF. Here the CDR3 DNA reads TGTGCCAGTAACCATTGGGACAGGGGGACCGGCACAGATACGCAGTATTTT.

This clonotype was counted a few times. Since a much larger clone is just one base distant, this may be a read error. This chain links TRBV29-1 with TRBJ2-3; possible D gene TRBD1, 6 bases. V was trimmed by 5 bases and J by 8 bases, leaving 20 bases between them. The CDR3 has 14 residues. Germline loops: CDR1 SQVTM, CDR2 ANQGSEA. The CDR3 DNA reads TGCAGCGTTAATTGGGCAGGGGTCCGCGGTACGCAGTATTTT. Translation: CSVNWAGVRGTQYF.

This clonotype was seen ten or more times. The V and J genes are TRBV20-1 and TRBJ1-1; D perhaps matches TRBD1 (6 bases). Germline CDR1 DFQATT, CDR2 SNEGSKA (reference sequence). The V gene lost 5 bases and the J gene lost 1 base, with 14 bases spanning the gap. CDR3 length: 14 amino acids. CDR3 loop: CSAGLGHTNTEAFF. The DNA for the CDR3 is TGCAGTGCTGGTTTGGGACACACGAACACTGAAGCTTTCTTT.

This chain connects TRBV21-1 to TRBJ1-1; the DNA was not compared with TRBD1, the D call given in the table. TRBV21-1 is a documented pseudogene. The CDR3 is 14 residues long. This chain's CDR3 is CASSKEGANTEAFF. The DNA of the CDR3 is TGTGCCAGCAGCAAAGAGGGGGCGAACACTGAAGCTTTCTTT.

This clonotype was observed at least ten times. The rearrangement links TRBV7-2 to TRBJ1-2; D gene ambiguous. Per the germline V gene, CDR1 is SGHTA and CDR2 is FQGNSA. The germline V and J ends were trimmed by 1 base and 1 base, with 7 bases remaining between them. The CDR3 contains 14 residues. The chain's CDR3 is CASSLVSINYGYTF. The CDR3 coding sequence is TGTGCCAGCAGCTTAGTGAGCATTAACTATGGCTACACCTTC.

This clonotype occurred many times. This chain uses TRBV5-1 with TRBJ1-4; 9 bases line up with TRBD1. Per the germline V gene, CDR1 is SGHRS and CDR2 is YFSETQ. The trim removed 4 bases at V and 14 bases at J, leaving 15 bases unmatched. The CDR3 extends over 15 amino acids. The DNA of the CDR3 is TGCGCCAGCAGCCCGGACAGGGGAACCGGGAGAATGCTGTTTTTT. It specifies CASSPDRGTGRMLFF.

This clonotype was seen many times. The chain joins TRBV2 to TRBJ1-5, with 7 bases aligning to TRBD1. Germline loops: CDR1 SNHLY, CDR2 FYNNEI. After removal of 8 bases from V and 7 bases from J, the junction contained 5 bases not matched to a gene. The CDR3 length is 12 residues. CDR3 region: CASSRGGQPQHF. Written as DNA, the CDR3 is TGTGCCAGCTCCAGGGGGGGACAGCCCCAGCATTTT.

The table lists this clonotype with many counts. V usage is TRBV5-6 and J usage is TRBJ1-2; TRBD1 matches at 7 bases. J gave up 3 bases and V 5 bases, and 10 bases lay outside the gene matches. CDR3 length: 15 amino acids. Germline CDR1 is SGHDT and CDR2 is YYEEEE. The CDR3 loop reads CASSLLGGADYGYTF. The DNA of the CDR3 is TGTGCCAGCAGTTTACTAGGGGGCGCAGACTATGGCTACACCTTC.

This clonotype has at least ten counts. The chain combines TRBV20-1 with TRBJ2-3; TRBD2 might be the D (5 bases). The CDR3 loop spans 16 amino acids. Trimming removed 3 bases from V and 3 bases from J, with 19 bases in between. The V gene's germline CDR1 is DFQATT and CDR2 SNEGSKA (reference sequence). CDR3 DNA sequence: TGCAGTGCTAGTAGGTGGGAGTACGAATTAACAGATACGCAGTATTTT. It specifies CSASRWEYELTDTQYF.

This clonotype has more than one count but fewer than ten. This sequence joins TRBV6-2 or TRBV6-3 and TRBJ2-3, with TRBD2 as a possible D gene (6 bases). The length of the CDR3 is 17 residues. Germline V CDR1 and CDR2: MNHEY, SVGEGT. The V gene lost 6 bases and the J gene lost 2 bases, with 21 bases spanning the gap. CDR3 sequence (DNA): TGTGCCAGCAGCCCACGGCGGGGTAACGTCAACACAGATACGCAGTATTTT. Amino acid sequence: CASSPRRGNVNTDTQYF.

This rearrangement joins TRBV29-1 to TRBJ1-4, with 7 bases aligning to TRBD1. J was trimmed by 5 bases and V by 5 bases; bases with no gene match: 2. Germline V gives CDR1 SQVTM, CDR2 ANQGSEA. CDR3 length: 12 amino acids. CDR3 nucleotides: TGCAGCGTTACAGGGGTGAATGAAAAACTGTTTTTT. This gives the protein CSVTGVNEKLFF.